Below, 28 T cell receptor beta chains from the same sample are listed, as sequenced in a study of Ad26.COV2.S vaccination and SARS-CoV-2 variants. The treatment is: around 19 received Ad26.COV2.S at low or high dose, single or two shots; roughly 5 received placebo; per-sample allocation not given. After the first vaccine or placebo injection, samples were drawn on day 63. Method: immunoSEQ multiplex PCR; TCRdb's copy keeps in-frame clones and lacks some. The sample includes around 450,000 clones, about 90% of them seen just once. The material sequenced was peripheral blood, taken in a trial of Ad26.COV2.S vaccine versus placebo. The source of these receptors is a person between 18 and 65 years old who received the Ad26.COV2.S COVID-19 vaccine or a placebo.

The chain recombines TRBV7-9 with TRBJ2-3; TRBD1 matches at 7 bases. The CDR3 has 16 residues. V shed 5 bases, J shed 2 bases, and the junction held 10 bases outside the gene matches. Germline loops: CDR1 SEHNR, CDR2 FQNEAQ (reference sequence). CDR3 DNA: TGTGCCAGCAGCGCCACAGGGGCTTCGTTCACAGATACGCAGTATTTT. It codes for CASSATGASFTDTQYF.

This chain uses TRBV27 with TRBJ1-5; TRBD1 is a possible D gene (6 bases). The CDR3 is made up of 14 amino acids. Germline loops: CDR1 MNHEY, CDR2 SMNVEV (reference sequence). V was clipped by 5 bases and J by 5 bases, with 13 bases between them. This chain's CDR3 is CASSPHRAHQPQHF. As DNA, the CDR3 is TGTGCCAGCAGTCCCCACAGGGCCCATCAGCCCCAGCATTTT.

This sequence joins TRBV14 and TRBJ2-2, with D possibly matching TRBD2 (5 bases). This CDR3 comprises 14 residues. V lost 4 bases, J lost 7 bases, and 13 bases lay in between. Germline CDR1 SGHDN, CDR2 FVKESK. DNA of the CDR3: TGTGCCAGCAGCCCCTCTCGGACTGGCGGGGAGCTGTTTTTT. Translation gives CASSPSRTGGELFF.

The V gene is TRBV7-9, the J gene TRBJ2-3; perhaps TRBD2 as D (7 bases). Trimming took off 5 bases at V and 3 bases at J, with 15 bases between the two ends. The CDR3 has 15 amino acids. Per germline, CDR1 SEHNR and CDR2 FQNEAQ (reference sequence). The CDR3 DNA reads as TGTGCCAGCAGCATACGGGGGGCAGGGACAGATACGCAGTATTTT. This encodes CASSIRGAGTDTQYF. Full variable domain (outside the CDR3, taken from reference TRBV7-9 and TRBJ2-3): DTGVSQNPRHKITKRGQNVTFRCDPISEHNRLYWYRQTLGQGPEFLTYFQNEAQLEKSRLLSDRFSAERPKGSFSTLEIQRTEQGDSAMYLCASSIRGAGTDTQYFGPGTRLTVL.

With respect to this clone: The sample carries other DNA sequences with the same CDR3. V is TRBV3-1 (or the pseudogene TRBV3-2) and J is TRBJ1-1; D perhaps matches TRBD1 (5 bases). Trimming stripped 2 bases from V and 5 bases from J, with 18 bases between. CDR1 and CDR2 from the germline V gene are LGHDT and YNNKEL (reference sequence). The CDR3 consists of 16 residues. CDR3 region: CASSQRAGGGGTEAFF. CDR3 DNA sequence: TGTGCCAGCAGCCAACGGGCCGGGGGGGGAGGAACTGAAGCTTTCTTT.

V and J are TRBV3-1 (or the pseudogene TRBV3-2) and TRBJ1-2; D perhaps matches TRBD1 (6 bases). Trimming left V 4 bases short and J 7 bases short, with 13 bases between. This CDR3 comprises 13 residues. CDR1 and CDR2 from the germline V gene are LGHDT and YNNKEL (reference sequence). CDR3 bases: TGTGCCAGCAGCCGGGGGCTGGAGGCTGGCTACACCTTC. Encoded protein: CASSRGLEAGYTF.

The CDR3 region is CASSLRHRPTSGYEQYF. CDR3 sequence (DNA): TGTGCCAGCAGCTTACGACACCGACCGACTAGCGGGTACGAGCAGTACTTC. This sequence joins TRBV7-2 and TRBJ2-7; 10 bases map to TRBD2. The trim removed 2 bases at V and 4 bases at J, leaving 11 bases unmatched. The CDR3 has 17 residues. The germline gives CDR1 SGHTA, CDR2 FQGNSA.

V and J are TRBV27 and TRBJ2-3; D gene unclear. V was cut by 4 bases and J by 0 bases, with 8 bases left in between. The CDR3 sequence is 14 residues long. Germline V gene lookup returns CDR1 MNHEY and CDR2 SMNVEV (reference sequence). CDR3 coding DNA: TGTGCCAGCAGTTCTCGTCTCAGCACAGATACGCAGTATTTT. The encoded protein is CASSSRLSTDTQYF.

The chain recombines TRBV7-9 with TRBJ2-7; TRBD2 matches at 8 bases. Per germline, CDR1 SEHNR and CDR2 FQNEAQ (reference sequence). The CDR3 runs 16 residues. Losses at the gene ends were 3 bases for V and 0 bases for J; bases not matched to a gene: 7. CDR3 sequence (DNA): TGTGCCAGCAGCTTCACAGCGGGAGCCCTCTCCTACGAGCAGTACTTC. This codes for CASSFTAGALSYEQYF. Drawing the rest from reference TRBV7-9 and TRBJ2-7, the complete variable domain is DTGVSQNPRHKITKRGQNVTFRCDPISEHNRLYWYRQTLGQGPEFLTYFQNEAQLEKSRLLSDRFSAERPKGSFSTLEIQRTEQGDSAMYLCASSFTAGALSYEQYFGPGTRLTVT.

Regarding this clone: One junction end disagrees with the germline gene, perhaps due to a read error. The chain couples TRBV4-3 to TRBJ2-7; D gene ambiguous. The CDR3 loop spans 16 amino acids. CDR1 is LGHNA, CDR2 YSLEER, per germline. This CDR3 reads CTSSQEEARRSYEQYF. DNA for the CDR3: TGCACCAGCAGCCAAGAAGAGGCAAGGAGATCTTACGAGCAGTACTTC.

J is TRBJ2-7 and V is TRBV19; D remains ambiguous. The CDR3 extends over 14 amino acids. Per germline, CDR1 LNHDA and CDR2 SQIVND (reference sequence). V was pared by 8 bases and J by 2 bases, with 16 bases between. The CDR3 region has the DNA TGTGCCAGTGCTACTTCTCTTACGGCCTACGAGCAGTACTTC. Protein product: CASATSLTAYEQYF.

V gene TRBV5-1 combines with J gene TRBJ2-1; the D is unclear. V gave up 3 bases and J gave up 6 bases, with 16 bases separating them. Germline assignment: CDR1 SGHRS and CDR2 YFSETQ. The CDR3 extends over 15 amino acids. The CDR3: CASSSSGPRSNEQFF. The CDR3 nucleotides are TGCGCCAGCAGCTCGTCTGGGCCAAGGAGCAATGAGCAGTTCTTC.

The V call is TRBV6-5, the J call TRBJ1-6; no clear D. The CDR3 covers 14 residues. V was shortened by 4 bases and J by 6 bases, with 10 bases between the two germline ends. Germline CDR1 and CDR2: MNHEY and SVGAGI. This chain's CDR3 is CASSSQTFNSPLHF. CDR3 in DNA: TGTGCCAGCAGTTCCCAAACCTTTAATTCACCCCTCCACTTT.

This clone was observed once. The V call is TRBV11-2, the J call TRBJ2-1; 11 bases align to TRBD2. Germline V gives CDR1 SGHAT, CDR2 FQNNGV. V was pared by 5 bases and J by 9 bases, with 12 bases of the junction left unmatched. This CDR3 has 16 residues. The CDR3 nucleotides read TGTGCCAGCAGCCGTAGCGGGAGGGCTTTGGGGGGTGAGCAGTTCTTC. Encoded protein: CASSRSGRALGGEQFF.

The J gene is TRBJ2-5, the V gene TRBV5-1; the match to TRBD1 covers 8 bases. J gave up 1 base and V 3 bases, and 2 bases lay outside the gene matches. CDR3 length equals 14 residues. Germline CDR1 reads SGHRS; CDR2 reads YFSETQ. The CDR3 region is CASSSGQAQETQYF. CDR3 sequence (DNA): TGCGCCAGCAGCTCGGGACAGGCCCAAGAGACCCAGTACTTC.

This chain's CDR3 is CASSEQGMNTEAFF. For the CDR3, the DNA is TGTGCCAGCAGTGAACAGGGCATGAACACTGAAGCTTTCTTT. This sequence joins TRBV2 and TRBJ1-1, with D possibly TRBD1 on 5 matching bases. CDR3 length: 14 residues. Germline V gene data show CDR1 as SNHLY and CDR2 as FYNNEI. Trimming left V 2 bases short and J 0 bases short, with 7 bases between.

This clone was seen a single time. V and J are TRBV29-1 and TRBJ1-1; D gene unclear. The V and J ends lost 2 bases and 11 bases respectively, with 15 bases between them. This CDR3 comprises 12 residues. From germline, CDR1 is SQVTM and CDR2 ANQGSEA. CDR3 protein: CSVELRASRAFF. The CDR3 DNA follows: TGCAGCGTTGAACTCAGAGCGTCTCGTGCTTTCTTT.

This clone has a handful of counts. The genes are TRBV7-2 and TRBJ1-5; D unclear. V lost 3 bases and J 7 bases, leaving 10 bases between the germline ends. CDR1 SGHTA and CDR2 FQGNSA come from the germline V gene. The CDR3 is made up of 13 amino acids. CDR3 in DNA: TGTGCCAGCAGCTTCGATCGGCAACAGCCCCAGCATTTT. Protein product: CASSFDRQQPQHF.

The V and J genes are TRBV4-3 and TRBJ1-3, with D unclear. Germline CDR1 reads LGHNA; CDR2 reads YSLEER. The CDR3 extends over 13 amino acids. V shed 0 bases and J shed 4 bases, with 4 bases lying between them. CDR3 sequence: CASSQDEGNTIYF. As DNA, the CDR3 is TGCGCCAGCAGCCAAGATGAGGGAAACACCATATATTTT.

The chain employs TRBV6-6 and TRBJ2-5, with TRBD1 as a possible D gene (5 bases). Per the germline V gene, CDR1 is MNHNY and CDR2 is SVGAGI (reference sequence). V lost 5 bases, J lost 4 bases, and 14 bases lay in between. The CDR3 loop spans 14 amino acids. The CDR3 reads CASSVTRATETQYF. For the CDR3, the DNA is TGTGCCAGCAGTGTAACCAGGGCTACAGAGACCCAGTACTTC.

The CDR3 nucleotides read TGTGCCAGCAGTTTAAGCAGGGTAAATGAGCAGTTCTTC. This sequence encodes CASSLSRVNEQFF. The chain couples TRBV12-3 or TRBV12-4 to TRBJ2-1; maybe TRBD1 (5 bases). The CDR3 is 13 residues long. The V end lost 2 bases, the J end lost 7 bases, and 9 bases lay between the germline ends.

The chain has TRBV7-3 and TRBJ2-1; TRBD2 matches 9 bases. V trimming: 5 bases; J trimming: 7 bases; junction bases outside the gene matches: 12. Germline V gives CDR1 SGHTA, CDR2 FQGTGA. CDR3 length equals 16 residues. CDR3 nucleotides: TGTGCCAGCAGCGTGAATGGGGCGGGAGGGGGTAATGAGCAGTTCTTC. Protein product: CASSVNGAGGGNEQFF.

The chain uses TRBV11-2 and TRBJ2-1, with D possibly TRBD2 on 9 matching bases. The length of the CDR3 is 18 residues. The V gene's germline CDR1 is SGHAT and CDR2 FQNNGV. The V and J ends lost 5 bases and 9 bases respectively, with 29 bases between them. In DNA form, the CDR3 reads TGTGCCAGCAGCACCACCAGGGGGCGGGAGGGCCGTCAGGGTGAGCAGTTCTTC. Translation: CASSTTRGREGRQGEQFF.

J is TRBJ1-2 and V is TRBV5-4; unclear D gene. CDR1 SGHNT and CDR2 YYREEE come from the germline V gene (reference sequence). The CDR3 is 15 amino acids. V lost 0 bases to trimming and J lost 0 bases, with 9 bases between them. CDR3 in amino acids: CASSLDSSTNYGYTF. The CDR3 coding sequence is TGTGCCAGCAGCTTGGATTCTAGCACTAACTATGGCTACACCTTC.

V and J are TRBV3-1 (or the pseudogene TRBV3-2) and TRBJ2-1; D is ambiguous. Per the germline V gene, CDR1 is LGHDT and CDR2 is YNNKEL (reference sequence). V was shortened by 3 bases and J by 0 bases, with 6 bases between the two germline ends. The length of the CDR3 is 14 residues. As DNA, the CDR3 is TGTGCCAGCAGCCAGCGTGGCTCCTACAATGAGCAGTTCTTC. This encodes CASSQRGSYNEQFF.

For this clone: In the same sample, other DNA sequences code for this CDR3. This chain connects TRBV28 to TRBJ1-5, with TRBD1 identical over 7 bases. The CDR3 is 16 amino acids. Germline V CDR1 and CDR2: MDHEN, SYDVKM. V shed 2 bases, J shed 4 bases, and the junction held 8 bases outside the gene matches. The CDR3 nucleotides are TGTGCCAGCAGTTTACACAGGGGATTAGGAAATCAGCCCCAGCATTTT. Its protein is CASSLHRGLGNQPQHF. Variable domain in full (rest from reference TRBV28 and TRBJ1-5): DVKVTQSSRYLVKRTGEKVFLECVQDMDHENMFWYRQDPGLGLRLIYFSYDVKMKEKGDIPEGYSVSREKKERFSLILESASTNQTSMYLCASSLHRGLGNQPQHFGDGTRLSIL.

The gene calls are TRBV18 and TRBJ2-3, with 7 bases lining up with TRBD2. With 6 bases clipped from V and 7 bases from J, the junction kept 4 bases outside the gene matches. The CDR3 spans 12 residues. CDR1 KGHSH and CDR2 LQKENI come from the germline V gene. CDR3 loop: CASSPGGNTQYF. The CDR3 DNA reads TGTGCCAGCTCTCCCGGGGGGAATACGCAGTATTTT. The full variable domain, in which reference TRBV18 and TRBJ2-3 provide the parts outside the CDR3, is NAGVMQNPRHLVRRRGQEARLRCSPMKGHSHVYWYRQLPEEGLKFMVYLQKENIIDESGMPKERFSAEFPKEGPSILRIQQVVRGDSAAYFCASSPGGNTQYFGPGTRLTVL.

This chain joins TRBV7-2 and TRBJ2-5; D is possibly TRBD2 (6 bases). The CDR3 has 14 amino acids. Germline CDR1 SGHTA, CDR2 FQGNSA. V lost 5 bases and J lost 2, with 12 bases in between. The CDR3 nucleotides read TGTGCCAGCAGCCCAAGGAGGGCACAAGAGACCCAGTACTTC. Translated, it gives CASSPRRAQETQYF.